Described below is a single T cell receptor beta chain sequence and its context. Its matching antigen is unknown. V lost 5 bases, J lost 8 bases, and 15 bases lay in between. Germline V lookup: CDR1 MDHEN, CDR2 SYDVKM. This CDR3 contains 13 residues. Produced via immunoSEQ multiplex PCR; TCRdb's table is partial and in-frame only. The sample shows about 15,000 clones, almost 85% of them seen only once. Stated time point: newly diagnosed, previously untreated cHL patient sample. Comparison PBMCs came from previously untreated, newly diagnosed classical Hodgkin lymphoma patients. This specimen belongs to a study of PD-1 blockade in classical Hodgkin lymphoma. The study's findings and limits: Prior therapy or disease activity may underlie the repertoire differences, whose causes remain undefined. Diminished baseline TCR diversity has been reported in newly diagnosed patients relative to healthy donors.

Input material: peripheral blood mononuclear cells (PBMCs). The TCR was taken from a human donor with classical Hodgkin lymphoma. This chain joins TRBV28 and TRBJ1-1, with D perhaps TRBD1 (6 bases). CDR3 region: CASSADRPPEAFF. The CDR3 nucleotides read TGTGCCAGCAGTGCTGACAGGCCCCCCGAAGCTTTCTTT.